This T cell receptor (beta chain) was retrieved from a study of cytomegalovirus exposure and HLA in healthy donors. The table lists this clone with many counts. CDR3 length: 16 residues. Germline loops: CDR1 SGHRS, CDR2 YFSETQ. Trimming cost V 5 bases and J 2 bases; bases outside gene matches: 10. Vbeta (60) and Jbeta (13) primers were used in the PCR. Profiling relied on immunoSEQ multiplex PCR, and the TCRdb table lists in-frame clones only, not all of them. Counted here are fewer than 45,000 clones, around 73% occurring once; the ten biggest clones make up around 3.4%. This chain joins TRBV5-1 and TRBJ1-1; 9 bases align to TRBD1. The sequenced material came from PBMCs. The receptor was isolated from a woman in her twenties or thirties in good health and CMV-seronegative. The CDR3 DNA follows: TGCGCCAGCAGTCCCCCCGGGACAGGGACAAACACTGAAGCTTTCTTT. It translates to CASSPPGTGTNTEAFF.